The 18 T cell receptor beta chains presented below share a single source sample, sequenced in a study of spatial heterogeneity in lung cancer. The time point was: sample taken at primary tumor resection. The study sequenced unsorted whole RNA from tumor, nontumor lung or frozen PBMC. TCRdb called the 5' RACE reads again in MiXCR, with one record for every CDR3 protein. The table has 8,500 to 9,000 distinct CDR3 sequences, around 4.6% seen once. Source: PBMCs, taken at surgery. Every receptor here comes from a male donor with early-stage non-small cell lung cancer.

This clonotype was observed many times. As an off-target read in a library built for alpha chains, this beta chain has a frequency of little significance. CDR3 coding DNA: TGTGCCAGCAGTTACTCAGACAGGGCCTTGAACACCGGGGAGCTGTTTTTT. Protein sequence: CASSYSDRALNTGELFF. This chain uses TRBV6-2 or TRBV6-3 with TRBJ2-2, with TRBD1 matching over 7 bases. There are 17 residues in the CDR3. Looked up from germline, CDR1 is MNHEY and CDR2 is SVGEGT. Trimming cost V 0 bases and J 1 base; bases outside gene matches: 5.

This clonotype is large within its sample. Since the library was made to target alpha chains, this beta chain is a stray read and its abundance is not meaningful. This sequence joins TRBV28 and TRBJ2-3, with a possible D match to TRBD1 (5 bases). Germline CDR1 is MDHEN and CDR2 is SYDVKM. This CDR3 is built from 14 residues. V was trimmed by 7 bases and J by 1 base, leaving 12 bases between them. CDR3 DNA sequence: TGTGCCAGCATCATGCAGGGCGGCACAGATACGCAGTATTTT. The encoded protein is CASIMQGGTDTQYF.

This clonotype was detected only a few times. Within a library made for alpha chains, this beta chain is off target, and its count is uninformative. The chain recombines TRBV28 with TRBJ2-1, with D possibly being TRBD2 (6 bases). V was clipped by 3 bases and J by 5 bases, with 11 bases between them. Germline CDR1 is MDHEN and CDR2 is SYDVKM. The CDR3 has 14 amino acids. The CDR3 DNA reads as TGTGCCAGCAGTTTTGGGGGGTACGACAATGAGCAGTTCTTC. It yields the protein CASSFGGYDNEQFF.

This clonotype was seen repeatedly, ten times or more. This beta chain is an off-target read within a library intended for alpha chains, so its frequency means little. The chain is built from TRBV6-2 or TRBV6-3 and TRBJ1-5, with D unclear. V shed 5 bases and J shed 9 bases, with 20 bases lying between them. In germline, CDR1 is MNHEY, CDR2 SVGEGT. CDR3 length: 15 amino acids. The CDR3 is CASSASGDVVWPQHF. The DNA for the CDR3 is TGTGCCAGCAGTGCTTCCGGCGATGTGGTTTGGCCCCAGCATTTT.

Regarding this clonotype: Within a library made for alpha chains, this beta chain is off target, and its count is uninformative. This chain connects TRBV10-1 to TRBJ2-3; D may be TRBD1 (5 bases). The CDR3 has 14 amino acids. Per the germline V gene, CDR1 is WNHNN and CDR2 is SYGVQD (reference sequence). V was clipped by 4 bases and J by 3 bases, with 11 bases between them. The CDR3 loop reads CASSAQARTDTQYF. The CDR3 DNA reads TGCGCCAGCAGTGCACAGGCCCGGACAGATACGCAGTATTTT.

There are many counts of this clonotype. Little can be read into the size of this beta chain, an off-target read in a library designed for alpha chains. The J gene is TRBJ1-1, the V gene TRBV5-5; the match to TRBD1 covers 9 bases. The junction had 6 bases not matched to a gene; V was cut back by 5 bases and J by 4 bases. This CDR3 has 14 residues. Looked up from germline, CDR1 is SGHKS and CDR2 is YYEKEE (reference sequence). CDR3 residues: CASSWDRAVTEAFF. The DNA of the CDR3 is TGTGCCAGCAGTTGGGACAGGGCGGTCACTGAAGCTTTCTTT.

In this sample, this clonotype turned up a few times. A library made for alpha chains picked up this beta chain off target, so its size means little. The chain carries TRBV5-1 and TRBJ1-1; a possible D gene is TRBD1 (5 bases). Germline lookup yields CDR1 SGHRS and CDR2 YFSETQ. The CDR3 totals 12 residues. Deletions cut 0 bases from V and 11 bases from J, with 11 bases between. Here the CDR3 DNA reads TGCGCCAGCAGCTTGGATCAGGGTGTCGCTTTCTTT. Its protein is CASSLDQGVAFF.

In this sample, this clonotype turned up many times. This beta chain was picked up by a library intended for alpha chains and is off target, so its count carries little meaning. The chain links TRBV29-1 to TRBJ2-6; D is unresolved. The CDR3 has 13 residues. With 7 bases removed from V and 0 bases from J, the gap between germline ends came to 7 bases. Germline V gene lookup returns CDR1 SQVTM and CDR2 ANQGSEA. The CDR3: CSASLSGANVLTF. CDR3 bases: TGCAGCGCCTCTCTCTCTGGGGCCAACGTCCTGACTTTC.

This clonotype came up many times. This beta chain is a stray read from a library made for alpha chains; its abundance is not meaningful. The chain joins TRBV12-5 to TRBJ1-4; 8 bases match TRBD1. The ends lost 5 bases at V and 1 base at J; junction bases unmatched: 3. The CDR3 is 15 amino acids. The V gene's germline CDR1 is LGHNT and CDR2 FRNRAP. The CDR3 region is CASGPGQGTNEKLFF. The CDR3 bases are TGTGCTAGTGGTCCCGGACAGGGAACTAATGAAAAACTGTTTTTT.

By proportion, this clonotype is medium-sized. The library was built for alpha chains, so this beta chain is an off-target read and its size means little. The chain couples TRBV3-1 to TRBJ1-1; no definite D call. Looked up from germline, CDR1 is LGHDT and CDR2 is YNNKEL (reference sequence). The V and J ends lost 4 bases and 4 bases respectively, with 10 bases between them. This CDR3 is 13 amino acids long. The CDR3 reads CASSRLGSTEAFF. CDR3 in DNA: TGTGCCAGCAGCCGTTTAGGTAGCACTGAAGCTTTCTTT. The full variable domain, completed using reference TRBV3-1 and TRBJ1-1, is DTAVSQTPKYLVTQMGNDKSIKCEQNLGHDTMYWYKQDSKKFLKIMFSYNNKELIINETVPNRFSPKSPDKAHLNLHINSLELGDSAVYFCASSRLGSTEAFFGQGTRLTVV.

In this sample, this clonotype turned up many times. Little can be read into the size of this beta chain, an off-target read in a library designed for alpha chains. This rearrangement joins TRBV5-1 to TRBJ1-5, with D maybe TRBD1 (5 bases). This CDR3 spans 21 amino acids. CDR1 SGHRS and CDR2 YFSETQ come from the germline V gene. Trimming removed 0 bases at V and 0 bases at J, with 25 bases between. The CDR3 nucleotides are TGCGCCAGCAGCTTGGCCTATTTCACAGGTACGGATGAAAATAGCAATCAGCCCCAGCATTTT. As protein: CASSLAYFTGTDENSNQPQHF.

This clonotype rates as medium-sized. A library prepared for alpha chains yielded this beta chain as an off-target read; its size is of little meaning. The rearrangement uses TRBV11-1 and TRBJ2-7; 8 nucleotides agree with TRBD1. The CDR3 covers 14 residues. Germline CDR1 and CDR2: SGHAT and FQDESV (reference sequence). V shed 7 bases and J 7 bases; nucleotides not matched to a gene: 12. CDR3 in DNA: TGTGCCAGCACCCAGGGGGCAGACTCGGGGGAGCAGTACGTC. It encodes CASTQGADSGEQYV.

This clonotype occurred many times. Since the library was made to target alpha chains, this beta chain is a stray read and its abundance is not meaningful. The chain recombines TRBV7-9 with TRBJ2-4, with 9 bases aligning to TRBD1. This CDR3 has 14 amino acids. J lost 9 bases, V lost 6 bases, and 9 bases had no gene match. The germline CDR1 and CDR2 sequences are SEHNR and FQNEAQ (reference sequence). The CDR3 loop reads CASSPRTGASIQYF. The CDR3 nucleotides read TGTGCCAGCAGTCCAAGGACAGGGGCGAGCATTCAGTACTTC.

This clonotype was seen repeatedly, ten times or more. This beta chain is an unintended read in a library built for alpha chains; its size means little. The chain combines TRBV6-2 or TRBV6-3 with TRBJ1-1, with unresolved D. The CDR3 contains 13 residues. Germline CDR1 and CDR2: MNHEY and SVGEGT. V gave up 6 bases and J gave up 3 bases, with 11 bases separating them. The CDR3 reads CASRRSSYTEAFF. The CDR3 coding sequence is TGTGCCAGCAGACGATCATCGTACACTGAAGCTTTCTTT.

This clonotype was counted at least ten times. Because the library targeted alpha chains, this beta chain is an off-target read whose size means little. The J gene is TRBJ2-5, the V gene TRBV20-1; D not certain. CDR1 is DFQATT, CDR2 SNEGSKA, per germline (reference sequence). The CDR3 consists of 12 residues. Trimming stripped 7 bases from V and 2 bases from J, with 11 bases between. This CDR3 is CSGGRKQETQYF. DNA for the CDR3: TGCAGTGGTGGGCGTAAACAAGAGACCCAGTACTTC.

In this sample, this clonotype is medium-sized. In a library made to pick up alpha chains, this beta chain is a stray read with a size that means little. The CDR3 sequence: CSVVNRSRNTEAFF. CDR3 DNA: TGCAGCGTTGTCAATAGGTCCAGAAACACTGAAGCTTTCTTT. The chain combines TRBV29-1 with TRBJ1-1; D unclear. CDR1 is SQVTM, CDR2 ANQGSEA, per germline. Trimming removed 4 bases at V and 2 bases at J, with 14 bases between. The CDR3 is 14 residues long.

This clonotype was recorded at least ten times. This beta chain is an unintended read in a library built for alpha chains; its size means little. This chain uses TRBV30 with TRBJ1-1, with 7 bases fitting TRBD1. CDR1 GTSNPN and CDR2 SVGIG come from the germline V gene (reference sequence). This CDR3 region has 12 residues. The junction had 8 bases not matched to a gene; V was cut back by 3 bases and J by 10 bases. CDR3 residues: CAWSATGAGAFF. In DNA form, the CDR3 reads TGTGCCTGGAGCGCAACAGGGGCAGGAGCTTTCTTT.

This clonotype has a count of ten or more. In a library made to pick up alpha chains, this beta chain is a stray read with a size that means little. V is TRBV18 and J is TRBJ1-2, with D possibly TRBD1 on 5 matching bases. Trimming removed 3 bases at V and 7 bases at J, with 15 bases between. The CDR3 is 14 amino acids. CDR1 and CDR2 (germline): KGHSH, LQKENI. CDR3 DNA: TGTGCCAGCTCACCGGTCCAGGGAGAAGGTGGCTACACCTTC. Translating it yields CASSPVQGEGGYTF.